A single sample gave rise to the 27 T cell receptor beta chains below, sequenced in a study of OX40 agonist ivuxolimab in advanced cancers. The data were produced by immunoSEQ multiplex PCR, yet TCRdb's version contains in-frame clones alone and is incomplete. The sample shows some 49,000 clones, 85% of them seen only once. Sample: CD4+ or CD8+ T cells sorted from blood, taken in a trial of the OX40 agonist ivuxolimab. The source is an adult with an advanced solid tumor such as melanoma, head and neck, liver or kidney cancer.

The chain joins TRBV13 to TRBJ1-5, with 7 nucleotides matching TRBD1. V shed 4 bases and J 1 base; nucleotides not matched to a gene: 1. Germline V gene data show CDR1 as PRHDT and CDR2 as FYEKMQ (reference sequence). There are 14 residues in the CDR3. In nucleotides, the CDR3 is TGTGCCAGCAGCTCCAGGGGGAGCAATCAGCCCCAGCATTTT. Translation: CASSSRGSNQPQHF.

The CDR3 loop is CASSYTDYEQYF. The CDR3 nucleotides read TGTGCCAGCAGTTATACCGACTACGAGCAGTACTTC. The V and J genes are TRBV28 and TRBJ2-7; D unclear. This CDR3 spans 12 amino acids. Germline lookup yields CDR1 MDHEN and CDR2 SYDVKM. V was cut by 4 bases and J by 3 bases, with 7 bases left in between.

The chain has TRBV4-1 and TRBJ1-5; TRBD1 aligns across 8 bases. The length of the CDR3 is 15 residues. V lost 2 bases to trimming and J lost 4 bases; unmatched junction nucleotides: 4. Looked up from germline, CDR1 is MGHRA and CDR2 is YSYEKL. The DNA for the CDR3 is TGCGCCAGCAGCCAACGGACAGGGAATAATCAGCCCCAGCATTTT. Encoded protein: CASSQRTGNNQPQHF.

This clone occurred once. This chain links TRBV7-9 with TRBJ2-3; 8 positions agree with TRBD1. CDR1 SEHNR and CDR2 FQNEAQ come from the germline V gene (reference sequence). This CDR3 has 15 residues. With V trimmed by 2 bases and J by 4 bases, 5 bases remained unmatched. The CDR3 DNA sequence: TGTGCCAGCAGCTTATTGGGACAGGAGGCAGATACGCAGTATTTT. It specifies CASSLLGQEADTQYF. The full variable domain, its missing parts supplied by reference TRBV7-9 and TRBJ2-3, is DTGVSQNPRHKITKRGQNVTFRCDPISEHNRLYWYRQTLGQGPEFLTYFQNEAQLEKSRLLSDRFSAERPKGSFSTLEIQRTEQGDSAMYLCASSLLGQEADTQYFGPGTRLTVL.

The V and J genes are TRBV4-1 and TRBJ2-7; D not resolved. Germline CDR1 MGHRA, CDR2 YSYEKL. V gave up 0 bases and J gave up 2 bases, with 8 bases separating them. CDR3 length equals 14 residues. The CDR3 sequence: CASSQDAATYEQYF. CDR3 DNA: TGCGCCAGCAGCCAAGATGCAGCTACCTACGAGCAGTACTTC.

The V gene is TRBV7-3, the J gene TRBJ2-7, with D unresolved. Between the trimmed V and J ends, which lost 5 bases and 3 bases, there was a span of 5 bases. The CDR3 loop spans 11 amino acids. Germline CDR1 is SGHTA and CDR2 is FQGTGA. The CDR3 here is CASSTFYEQYV. CDR3 coding DNA: TGTGCCAGCAGCACCTTCTACGAGCAGTACGTC.

The chain links TRBV2 to TRBJ2-7, with D uncertain. V lost 3 bases and J lost 2, with 8 bases in between. The CDR3 runs to 13 residues. Per germline, CDR1 SNHLY and CDR2 FYNNEI. CDR3 region: CASSDVGTYEQYV. Written as DNA, the CDR3 is TGTGCCAGCAGTGATGTCGGAACCTACGAGCAGTACGTC.

The chain uses TRBV2 and TRBJ2-5; D is unclear. CDR1 and CDR2 from the germline V gene are SNHLY and FYNNEI. Trimming left V 6 bases short and J 2 bases short, with 19 bases between. The length of the CDR3 is 16 residues. This CDR3 reads CASRSWSDGLQETQYF. The CDR3, as DNA: TGTGCCAGCAGATCGTGGAGTGACGGCTTACAAGAGACCCAGTACTTC.

V usage is TRBV7-6 and J usage is TRBJ2-5; TRBD2 agrees at 8 bases. With V trimmed by 5 bases and J by 4 bases, 9 bases remained unmatched. CDR3 length equals 15 residues. The V gene's germline CDR1 is SGHVS and CDR2 FNYEAQ. This CDR3 reads CASSNYGGGGETQYF. The CDR3 DNA reads as TGTGCCAGCAGCAACTACGGGGGGGGAGGAGAGACCCAGTACTTC.

V is TRBV25-1 and J is TRBJ2-3; D may be TRBD1 or TRBD2 (5 bases each). V lost 0 bases to trimming and J lost 6 bases, with 13 bases between them. The length of the CDR3 is 15 residues. The germline V gene encodes CDR1 MGHDK and CDR2 SYGVNS. The CDR3 is CASSEYWPGTDTQYF. CDR3 nucleotides: TGTGCCAGCAGTGAATATTGGCCAGGGACGGATACGCAGTATTTT.

The V and J genes are TRBV18 and TRBJ1-1, with D possibly being TRBD1 (5 bases). Germline V CDR1 and CDR2: KGHSH, LQKENI. The V gene lost 2 bases and the J gene lost 0 bases, with 7 bases spanning the gap. This CDR3 has 14 residues. This chain's CDR3 is CASSPVGVNTEAFF. For the CDR3, the DNA is TGTGCCAGCTCACCAGTGGGGGTGAACACTGAAGCTTTCTTT.

J is TRBJ2-2 and V is TRBV28, with D unclear. CDR1 MDHEN and CDR2 SYDVKM come from the germline V gene. This CDR3 spans 15 amino acids. Trimming took 7 bases from V and 4 from J, leaving 16 bases between them. CDR3: CASIGRYRGTGELFF. CDR3 DNA sequence: TGTGCCAGCATTGGACGGTATCGCGGCACCGGGGAGCTGTTTTTT.

This chain connects TRBV11-2 to TRBJ1-5, with TRBD1 as a possible D gene (5 bases). The germline V and J ends were trimmed by 1 base and 7 bases, with 8 bases remaining between them. Germline V lookup: CDR1 SGHAT, CDR2 FQNNGV. The CDR3 loop spans 13 amino acids. DNA for the CDR3: TGTGCCAGCAGCTTAGGGGGGAAGCAGCCCCAGCATTTT. As protein: CASSLGGKQPQHF.

The rearrangement links TRBV4-1 to TRBJ2-7; 7 nucleotides agree with TRBD1. Germline V gives CDR1 MGHRA, CDR2 YSYEKL. This CDR3 spans 14 amino acids. V trimming: 6 bases; J trimming: 3 bases; junction bases outside the gene matches: 8. CDR3 residues: CASSQINRGYEQYF. CDR3 bases: TGCGCCAGCAGTCAGATTAACAGGGGCTACGAGCAGTACTTC.

The chain combines TRBV7-6 with TRBJ2-7; a weak D match, TRBD1 (8 bases). V was pared by 5 bases and J by 4 bases, with 15 bases between. In germline, CDR1 is SGHVS, CDR2 FNYEAQ. There are 14 residues in the CDR3. This chain's CDR3 is CASSPTGDYYEQYF. In DNA form, the CDR3 reads TGTGCCAGCAGCCCGACAGGGGACTATTACGAGCAGTACTTC. The full variable domain, completed using reference TRBV7-6 and TRBJ2-7, is GAGVSQSPRYKVTKRGQDVALRCDPISGHVSLYWYRQALGQGPEFLTYFNYEAQQDKSGLPNDRFSAERPEGSISTLTIQRTEQRDSAMYRCASSPTGDYYEQYFGPGTRLTVT.

This clone was seen a handful of times. In DNA form, the CDR3 reads TGTGCCAGCTCGGACAGGGGAGGCGCAGATACGCAGTATTTT. This gives the protein CASSDRGGADTQYF. The genes are TRBV2 and TRBJ2-3, with 9 bases fitting TRBD1. V trimming: 8 bases; J trimming: 4 bases; junction bases outside the gene matches: 7. Germline V gene sequence: CDR1 SNHLY, CDR2 FYNNEI. This CDR3 contains 14 residues. Full variable domain (outside the CDR3, taken from reference TRBV2 and TRBJ2-3): EPEVTQTPSHQVTQMGQEVILRCVPISNHLYFYWYRQILGQKVEFLVSFYNNEISEKSEIFDDQFSVERPDGSNFTLKIRSTKLEDSAMYFCASSDRGGADTQYFGPGTRLTVL.

The chain couples TRBV27 to TRBJ1-1; possibly TRBD1 for D (6 bases). The V end was cut by 3 bases, the J end by 0 bases, with 8 bases between. CDR1 and CDR2 from the germline V gene are MNHEY and SMNVEV (reference sequence). This CDR3 comprises 14 residues. This chain's CDR3 is CASSLGGMNTEAFF. CDR3 bases: TGTGCCAGCAGTTTGGGGGGCATGAACACTGAAGCTTTCTTT.

This rearrangement joins TRBV7-2 to TRBJ1-5; D not resolved. Germline-derived CDR1 and CDR2 are SGHTA and FQGNSA. CDR3 size: 13 residues. Trimming left V 2 bases short and J 3 bases short, with 5 bases between. The CDR3 nucleotides are TGTGCCAGCAGCTTAAAAGCCAATCAGCCCCAGCATTTT. Its protein product is CASSLKANQPQHF.

This clone showed up just once. The V and J genes are TRBV29-1 and TRBJ2-1; possible D gene TRBD1, 6 bases. Germline loops: CDR1 SQVTM, CDR2 ANQGSEA. Trimming pared 7 bases from V and 5 bases from J, leaving 15 bases between. The length of the CDR3 is 13 residues. This CDR3 is CSALVTGNNEQFF. The CDR3 DNA is TGCAGCGCTTTAGTGACAGGAAACAATGAGCAGTTCTTC.

The V and J genes are TRBV11-2 and TRBJ1-5; D may be TRBD1 (5 bases). The CDR3 sequence is 14 residues long. Germline CDR1 and CDR2: SGHAT and FQNNGV. V lost 4 bases to trimming and J lost 4 bases, with 11 bases between them. The CDR3 here is CASSWDGQNQPQHF. The CDR3, as DNA: TGTGCCAGCAGCTGGGACGGACAAAATCAGCCCCAGCATTTT.

The V gene is TRBV11-1, the J gene TRBJ2-1, with unresolved D. The ends were cut back, 1 base at V and 8 bases at J, with 3 bases in the middle. Looked up from germline, CDR1 is SGHAT and CDR2 is FQDESV (reference sequence). The CDR3 has 11 amino acids. The CDR3 loop is CASSLGYEQFF. Written as DNA, the CDR3 is TGTGCCAGCAGCTTAGGGTATGAGCAGTTCTTC.

The chain carries TRBV7-9 and TRBJ1-2; D gene unclear. Germline V gene lookup returns CDR1 SEHNR and CDR2 FQNEAQ (reference sequence). V lost 1 base to trimming and J lost 2 bases, with 11 bases between them. The CDR3 extends over 15 amino acids. CDR3 sequence: CASSLVPESNYGYTF. CDR3 bases: TGTGCCAGCAGCTTAGTACCAGAGAGCAACTATGGCTACACCTTC.

The chain is built from TRBV15 and TRBJ1-5, with a tentative D call TRBD1 (6 bases). This CDR3 has 14 amino acids. V was clipped by 5 bases and J by 0 bases, with 8 bases between them. Germline V lookup: CDR1 LNHNV, CDR2 YYDKDF (reference sequence). CDR3 region: CATSGQYSNQPQHF. CDR3 nucleotides: TGTGCCACCAGCGGACAGTATAGCAATCAGCCCCAGCATTTT. The full variable domain, its missing parts supplied by reference TRBV15 and TRBJ1-5, is DAMVIQNPRYQVTQFGKPVTLSCSQTLNHNVMYWYQQKSSQAPKLLFHYYDKDFNNEADTPDNFQSRRPNTSFCFLDIRSPGLGDTAMYLCATSGQYSNQPQHFGDGTRLSIL.

V usage is TRBV2 and J usage is TRBJ1-1, with 7 nucleotides matching TRBD1. Germline V gene lookup returns CDR1 SNHLY and CDR2 FYNNEI. V dropped 6 bases and J dropped 1; count of bases not matched to a gene: 5. The CDR3 length is 14 residues. CDR3 DNA sequence: TGTGCCAGCAGCTTCAGGGGGGAGAACACTGAAGCTTTCTTT. Its protein is CASSFRGENTEAFF.

The rearrangement joins TRBV9 to TRBJ1-6, with TRBD1 as a possible D gene (5 bases). The V gene lost 0 bases and the J gene lost 10 bases, with 14 bases spanning the gap. The germline gives CDR1 SGDLS, CDR2 YYNGEE. The CDR3 spans 15 residues. The CDR3: CASSVVGTPNSPLHF. CDR3 coding DNA: TGTGCCAGCAGCGTAGTCGGGACGCCAAACTCACCCCTCCACTTT.

This chain links TRBV5-6 with TRBJ1-2; 7 nucleotides match TRBD1. This CDR3 comprises 15 residues. Germline V gene sequence: CDR1 SGHDT, CDR2 YYEEEE. Trimming at V came to 5 bases and at J to 4 bases, leaving 11 bases not matched to a gene. DNA of the CDR3: TGTGCCAGCAGGAGAGAGGACAGGCCCTTCTATGGCTACACCTTC. Encoded protein: CASRREDRPFYGYTF.

The gene calls are TRBV6-5 and TRBJ2-2, with D tentatively TRBD1 (6 bases). Germline values: CDR1 MNHEY, CDR2 SVGAGI. The CDR3 has 15 amino acids. V was trimmed by 2 bases and J by 5 bases, leaving 12 bases between them. The CDR3 nucleotides are TGTGCCAGCAGTTACCAGCCAGGGGAAACCGGGGAGCTGTTTTTT. Protein product: CASSYQPGETGELFF.